This TCR beta chain originates from a study of cytomegalovirus exposure and HLA in healthy donors. Study-level findings and limits: Data from an earlier analysis indicated that most TCR beta V segments were productive either about 90% or about 30% of the time. Some V segments, including TRBV6-2 and TRBV6-3, were excluded as indistinguishable. According to a later analysis, donors in an Asian-associated ancestry cluster reportedly had fewer N-insertions than the roughly 660-donor mean. Later analysis demonstrated an association between a missense DCLRE1C variant and TCR beta V- and J-gene trimming.

PCR primers comprised 60 Vbeta and 13 Jbeta primers. Sequencing was performed with immunoSEQ multiplex PCR; in TCRdb, only in-frame clones are kept and a portion is missing. The table shows roughly 140,000 clones, with around 80% occurring only once. The germline V gene has CDR1 SEHNR and CDR2 FQNEAQ (reference sequence). This CDR3 has 15 amino acids. Unmatched junction bases numbered 7, after V lost 2 bases and J lost 5 bases. A word on this clone: Antigen unknown.

Sequenced material: PBMCs. The gene calls are TRBV7-9 and TRBJ1-1, with 8 bases lining up with TRBD1. This clonotype was obtained from a man aged 40-49 years in good health and CMV-seropositive. The CDR3 DNA follows: TGTGCCAGCAGCTTACCTGGACAGGGAATTACTGAAGCTTTCTTT. It encodes CASSLPGQGITEAFF. The whole variable domain, filled in from reference TRBV7-9 and TRBJ1-1, reads DTGVSQNPRHKITKRGQNVTFRCDPISEHNRLYWYRQTLGQGPEFLTYFQNEAQLEKSRLLSDRFSAERPKGSFSTLEIQRTEQGDSAMYLCASSLPGQGITEAFFGQGTRLTVV.